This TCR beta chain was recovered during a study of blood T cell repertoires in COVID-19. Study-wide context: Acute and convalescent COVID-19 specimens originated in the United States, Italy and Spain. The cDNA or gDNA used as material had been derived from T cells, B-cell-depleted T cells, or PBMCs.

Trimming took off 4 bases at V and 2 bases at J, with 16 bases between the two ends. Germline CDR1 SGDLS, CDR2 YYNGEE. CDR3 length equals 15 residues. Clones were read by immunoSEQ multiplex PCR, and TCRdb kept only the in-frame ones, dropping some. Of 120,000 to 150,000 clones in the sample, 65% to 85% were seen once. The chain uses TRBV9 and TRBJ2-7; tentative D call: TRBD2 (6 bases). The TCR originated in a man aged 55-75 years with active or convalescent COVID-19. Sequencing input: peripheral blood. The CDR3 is CASSPLGLSTYEQYF. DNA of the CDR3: TGTGCCAGCAGCCCACTGGGACTGAGTACCTACGAGCAGTACTTC.